This TCR beta chain was found in a study of blood T cell repertoires in COVID-19. Study at large: From the United States, Italy and Spain came samples of acute and convalescent COVID-19. T cells, B-cell-depleted T cells, or PBMCs supplied cDNA or gDNA.

CDR3 length: 13 residues. V lost 6 bases to trimming and J lost 4 bases; unmatched junction nucleotides: 3. Original analysis: Nucleated cell counts were estimated from reference gene primer amplification. Only in-frame clones appear in the TCRdb table, and some are missing; sequencing was by immunoSEQ multiplex PCR. From that table come the V and J calls and clone size; the DNA was used to work out D and trimming. This table has about 14,000 clones, 87% appearing once. The source of this sequence is a human donor with active COVID-19. The donor label of this sample is uncertain. The sample was peripheral blood. This sequence joins TRBV12-3 or TRBV12-4 and TRBJ1-5; 7 bases match TRBD1. CDR3 residues: CASSRQGNQPQHF. The CDR3 DNA reads TGTGCCAGCAGCAGACAGGGAAATCAGCCCCAGCATTTT.